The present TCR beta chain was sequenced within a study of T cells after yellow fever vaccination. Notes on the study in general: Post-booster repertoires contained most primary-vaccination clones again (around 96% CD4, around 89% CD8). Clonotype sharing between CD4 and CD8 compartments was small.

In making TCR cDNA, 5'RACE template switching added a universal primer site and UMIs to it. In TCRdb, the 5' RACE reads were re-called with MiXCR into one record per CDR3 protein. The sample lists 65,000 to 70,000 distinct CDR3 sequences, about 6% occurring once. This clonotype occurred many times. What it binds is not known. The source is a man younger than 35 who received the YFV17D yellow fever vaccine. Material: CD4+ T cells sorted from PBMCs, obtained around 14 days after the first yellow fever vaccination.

CDR3 in amino acids: CASSFRDLNEKLFF. As DNA, the CDR3 is TGCGCCAGCAGCTTCCGGGACCTCAATGAAAAACTGTTTTTT. The rearrangement uses TRBV5-1 and TRBJ1-4, with a possible D match to TRBD1 (5 bases). In germline, CDR1 is SGHRS, CDR2 YFSETQ. The CDR3 contains 14 residues. Trimming cost V 2 bases and J 5 bases, with 10 bases left between them.